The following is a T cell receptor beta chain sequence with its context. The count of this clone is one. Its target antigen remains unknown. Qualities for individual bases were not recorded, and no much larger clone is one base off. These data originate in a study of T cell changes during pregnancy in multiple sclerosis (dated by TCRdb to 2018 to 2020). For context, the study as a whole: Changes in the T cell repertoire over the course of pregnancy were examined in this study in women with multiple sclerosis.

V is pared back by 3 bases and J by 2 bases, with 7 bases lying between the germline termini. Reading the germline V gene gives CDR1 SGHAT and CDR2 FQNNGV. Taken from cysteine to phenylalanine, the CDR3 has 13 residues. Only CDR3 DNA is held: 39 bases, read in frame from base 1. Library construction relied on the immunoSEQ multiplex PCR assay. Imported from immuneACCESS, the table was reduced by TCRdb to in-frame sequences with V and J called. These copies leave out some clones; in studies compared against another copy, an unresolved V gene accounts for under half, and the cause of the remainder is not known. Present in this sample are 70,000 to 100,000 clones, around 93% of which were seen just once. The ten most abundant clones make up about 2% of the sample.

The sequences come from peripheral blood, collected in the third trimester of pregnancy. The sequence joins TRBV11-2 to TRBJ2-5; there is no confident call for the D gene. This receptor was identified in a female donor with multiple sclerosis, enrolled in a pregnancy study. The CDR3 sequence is CASSFGQQETQYF. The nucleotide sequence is TGTGCCAGCAGCTTTGGGCAACAAGAGACCCAGTACTTC.